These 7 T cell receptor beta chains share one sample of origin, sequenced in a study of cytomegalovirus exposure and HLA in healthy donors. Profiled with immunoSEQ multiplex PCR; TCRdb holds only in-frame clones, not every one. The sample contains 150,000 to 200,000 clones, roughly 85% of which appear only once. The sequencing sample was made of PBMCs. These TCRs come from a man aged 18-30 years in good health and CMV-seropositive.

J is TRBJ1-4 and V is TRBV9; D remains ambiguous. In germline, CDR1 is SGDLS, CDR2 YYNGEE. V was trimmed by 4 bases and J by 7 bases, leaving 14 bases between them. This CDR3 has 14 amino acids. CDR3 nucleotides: TGTGCCAGCAGCTCTCAGCGGGTTGGTGAAAAACTGTTTTTT. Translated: CASSSQRVGEKLFF.

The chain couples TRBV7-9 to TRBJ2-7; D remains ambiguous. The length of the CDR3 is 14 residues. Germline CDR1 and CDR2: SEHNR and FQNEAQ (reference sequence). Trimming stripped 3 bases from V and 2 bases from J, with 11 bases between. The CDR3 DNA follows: TGTGCCAGCAGCTTGGGCCTATCGCCCTACGAGCAGTACTTC. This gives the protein CASSLGLSPYEQYF.

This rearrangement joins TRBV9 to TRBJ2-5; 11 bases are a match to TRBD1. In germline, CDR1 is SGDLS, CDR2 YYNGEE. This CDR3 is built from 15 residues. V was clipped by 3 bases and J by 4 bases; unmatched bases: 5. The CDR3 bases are TGTGCCAGCAGCGATTGGACAGGGGGCAGAGAGACCCAGTACTTC. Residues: CASSDWTGGRETQYF.

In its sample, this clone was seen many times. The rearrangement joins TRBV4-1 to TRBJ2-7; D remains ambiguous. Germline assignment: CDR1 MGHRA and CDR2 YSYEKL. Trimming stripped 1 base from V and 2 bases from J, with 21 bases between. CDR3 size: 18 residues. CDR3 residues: CASSQGPRTVLTPYEQYF. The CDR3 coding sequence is TGCGCCAGCAGCCAAGGTCCTCGTACGGTACTTACCCCCTACGAGCAGTACTTC.

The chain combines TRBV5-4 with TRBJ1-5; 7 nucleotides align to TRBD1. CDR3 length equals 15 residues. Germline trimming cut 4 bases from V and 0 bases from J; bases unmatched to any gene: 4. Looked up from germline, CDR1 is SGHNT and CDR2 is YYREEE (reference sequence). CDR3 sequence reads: CASSTDRDSNQPQHF. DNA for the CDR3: TGTGCCAGCAGCACCGACAGGGATAGCAATCAGCCCCAGCATTTT.

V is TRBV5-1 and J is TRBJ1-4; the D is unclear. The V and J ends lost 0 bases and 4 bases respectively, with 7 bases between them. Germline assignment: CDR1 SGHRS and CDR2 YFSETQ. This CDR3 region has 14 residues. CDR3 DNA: TGCGCCAGCAGCTTGGATAGCAATAATGAAAAACTGTTTTTT. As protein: CASSLDSNNEKLFF.

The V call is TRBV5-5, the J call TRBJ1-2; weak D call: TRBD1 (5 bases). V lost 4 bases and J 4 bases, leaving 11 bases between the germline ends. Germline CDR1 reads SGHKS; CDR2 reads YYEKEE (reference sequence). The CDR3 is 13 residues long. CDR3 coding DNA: TGTGCCAGCAGCCCCCCCGACAGCTATGGCTACACCTTC. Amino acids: CASSPPDSYGYTF.